These 9 T cell receptor beta chains came from one sample sequenced in a study of read filtering for tumor transcriptome and immune sequencing. Molecular barcoded adaptors covering alpha/delta and beta/gamma chains were used on 400 to 450 ng RNA. TCRdb ran MiXCR on the reads and lists one entry per CDR3 protein. The sample has 42,000 or so distinct CDR3 sequences; 13% are singletons. Sequenced sample: a population of CD138-negative cells sorted from bone marrow. The receptor source for this set is a donor at least 40 years old with multiple myeloma.

The CDR3 is CASSTGRPTEAFF. CDR3 coding DNA: TGTGCCAGCAGCACAGGACGACCCACTGAAGCTTTCTTT. This chain joins TRBV6-2 or TRBV6-3 and TRBJ1-1; D perhaps matches TRBD1 (5 bases). The CDR3 is 13 amino acids. V was clipped by 6 bases and J by 4 bases, with 12 bases between them. Germline CDR1 is MNHEY and CDR2 is SVGEGT.

A word on this clonotype: One end of the junction does not line up with germline, which may come from a read error. The rearrangement uses TRBV28 and TRBJ2-2; 11 bases agree with TRBD2. The germline V gene encodes CDR1 MDHEN and CDR2 SYDVKM. The CDR3 extends over 16 amino acids. The chain's CDR3 is CASSMLAGGNNGELFF. The CDR3 nucleotides are TGTGCCAGCAGTATGCTAGCGGGAGGCAACAACGGGGAGCTGTTTTTT.

As for this clonotype: A read error may explain this, as a much larger clone is one base away. The V gene is TRBV5-1, the J gene TRBJ1-1, with a weak D call TRBD1 (5 bases). The CDR3 runs 14 residues. The V gene's germline CDR1 is SGHRS and CDR2 YFSETQ. Written as DNA, the CDR3 is TGCGCCAGCTGCTTGCAGGGCATGAACACTGAAGCTTTCTTT. Translating it yields CASCLQGMNTEAFF.

This clonotype appeared many times. The gene calls are TRBV7-9 and TRBJ2-5; D gene unclear. The CDR3 length is 14 residues. CDR1 SEHNR and CDR2 FQNEAQ come from the germline V gene (reference sequence). V lost 5 bases, J lost 2 bases, and 12 bases lay in between. CDR3 sequence: CASSPRGTQETQYF. The CDR3 nucleotides read TGTGCCAGCAGCCCACGCGGAACTCAAGAGACCCAGTACTTC.

The sample holds many counts of this clonotype. J is TRBJ2-7 and V is TRBV6-5; perhaps TRBD1 as D (5 bases). Germline lookup yields CDR1 MNHEY and CDR2 SVGAGI. The CDR3 is made up of 14 amino acids. V was shortened by 6 bases and J by 0 bases, with 12 bases between the two germline ends. CDR3 DNA sequence: TGTGCCAGCAGCTCCTTCGACAGCTCCTACGAGCAGTACTTC. The encoded protein is CASSSFDSSYEQYF.

Turning to this clonotype: A read error may be the cause here, since a much bigger clone is one base away. V usage is TRBV12-3 or TRBV12-4 and J usage is TRBJ2-1; TRBD1 is a possible D gene (5 bases). The J call may be incorrect, as the DNA end agrees better with TRBJ2-7. The CDR3 runs 13 residues. The CDR3 sequence: CASGLGPINEQYF. In nucleotides, the CDR3 is TGTGCCAGCGGGCTGGGGCCTATCAATGAGCAGTACTTC.

Only one count was recorded for this clonotype. Given a much more abundant clone one base away, this may be a read error. This chain links TRBV7-2 with TRBJ2-5, with D tentatively TRBD2 (5 bases). The CDR3 runs to 12 residues. V was shortened by 5 bases and J by 5 bases, with 9 bases between the two germline ends. Looked up from germline, CDR1 is SGHTA and CDR2 is FQGNSA. CDR3 residues: CASSPEGETQYF. As DNA, the CDR3 is TGTGCCAGCAGCCCCGAGGGCGAGACCCAGTACTTC.

This clonotype was seen ten or more times. The rearrangement links TRBV5-1 to TRBJ2-2; 10 bases match TRBD2. Germline assignment: CDR1 SGHRS and CDR2 YFSETQ. With 3 bases clipped from V and 6 bases from J, the junction kept 11 bases outside the gene matches. There are 17 residues in the CDR3. The CDR3 region has the DNA TGCGCCAGCAGCTACCCCCCAGCGGGAGGGCCTCCCGGGGAGCTGTTTTTT. It codes for CASSYPPAGGPPGELFF.

This clonotype was recorded at least ten times. V usage is TRBV23-1 and J usage is TRBJ2-7; no definite D call. TRBV23-1 belongs to the ORF category, with a function that is uncertain. The CDR3 consists of 11 residues. V lost 4 bases and J lost 9, with 10 bases in between. CDR3 protein: CASSPLMVQYF. The CDR3 bases are TGCGCCAGCAGTCCCCTGATGGTGCAGTACTTC.